This TCR beta chain was recovered during a study of T cells in AML relapse after transplant (dated by TCRdb to between 2018 and 2021). For context, the study as a whole: Remission controls were clinically matched patients who maintained long-term complete remission with more than 3 years of follow-up. The remission samples were bone marrow taken about 1 year after HSCT from patients who stayed in complete remission. This retrospective study examined inhibitory receptor expression and TCR repertoires of bone marrow T cells in patients who received allogeneic HSCT for myeloid malignancy.

What the study reported, not specific to this receptor: TCR repertoire comparisons rested on very few samples, with only three individuals per group for unsorted bone marrow.

Within its sample, this clonotype is medium-sized (0.01 to 0.1%). Its antigen is not yet known. Nothing much larger sits one base from this clone, and base qualities are not available. The library was obtained by PCR. TCR alpha and beta chains were amplified from RNA with a modified RACE PCR protocol rather than multiplex PCR. The libraries were sequenced on an Illumina MiSeq, and sample-specific barcode combinations were used to demultiplex the raw reads. As for the original processing: TCR clonotypes were identified from the sequencing reads using MiXCR software. TCRdb itself trimmed the public reads at Q25 with fastp, ran MiXCR and retained productive beta chains. Each entry merges the rows of one CDR3 protein and shows their most common DNA and genes. What appears here as the V and J calls and clone size reflects TCRdb's work, not the paper's. Within this sample are around 1,500 distinct CDR3 sequences, with about 7% of them counted one time only. Of the sample, approximately 50% falls within the top ten clones.

From cysteine to phenylalanine, the CDR3 is 13 amino acids long. Just the 39-base CDR3 DNA is kept, in frame starting at base 1. CDR1 and CDR2 are drawn from the germline V gene (reference sequence): SGHKS, YYEKEE. V was cut back by 4 bases and J by 10 bases, leaving a gap of 15 bases between them. The sequence joins TRBV5-5 to TRBJ2-1; a tentative D call is TRBD2 (5 bases match). The sequenced sample was bone marrow, either the whole sample or a sorted T cell fraction (not recorded which), obtained in complete remission. The receptor comes from a human donor who had a stem cell transplant for acute myeloid leukemia. In transplant recipients, some T cells may be of donor rather than host origin. The CDR3: CASSESFGLEQFF. The sequenced DNA: TGTGCCAGCAGCGAATCTTTCGGACTGGAGCAGTTCTTC.